This T cell receptor beta chain comes out of a study of T-cell reconstitution after alpha-beta-depleted transplantation in children. Preparation of the TCRbeta library was carried out with unique molecular identifiers. One entry per CDR3 protein results from TCRdb running MiXCR on the PCR reads. The sample lists 300,000 to 400,000 distinct CDR3 sequences; roughly 25% were seen once. This clonotype occurred a few times. This CDR3 comprises 11 residues. V was pared by 8 bases and J by 4 bases, with 8 bases between. The specimen comprised PBMCs, mostly from graft donor cells, sampled 180 days after TCRalphabeta/CD19-depleted stem cell transplant. The J gene is TRBJ1-1, the V gene TRBV12-3 or TRBV12-4; D is ambiguous. The clonotype originates from a male patient younger than 18 who had a stem cell transplant for acute lymphoblastic leukemia, so the T cells may come from the graft donor. CDR3: CASARSTEAFF. CDR3 sequence (DNA): TGTGCCAGCGCCAGGAGCACTGAAGCTTTCTTT.